A selection of T cell receptor beta chains follows, all from one sample in a study of technical replicates of blood from a few donors. Assay used: immunoSEQ multiplex PCR; TCRdb lists only in-frame clones, some missing. Among about 75,000 clones listed, around 97% were seen once. The sequenced sample consisted of T cells isolated from PBMCs. These receptors all come from a human donor in good health. Each CDR3 is given with its conserved first and last residue. The D gene is left open where the match is weak. Size values are once, few and many counts, or a class for expanded clones, and some rows have none.

j_gene: TRBJ1-1
v_gene: TRBV7-9
abundance: .
d_gene: TRBD1
CDR3aa: CASSLTGDGEAFF
CDR3nt: TGTGCCAGCAGCTTAACAGGGGATGGTGAAGCTTTCTTT

j_gene: TRBJ2-1
v_gene: TRBV4-1
abundance: .
d_gene: .
CDR3aa: CASGQKVVVGSEQFF
CDR3nt: TGCGCCAGCGGCCAGAAGGTCGTGGTCGGGAGTGAGCAGTTCTTC

j_gene: TRBJ1-1
v_gene: TRBV10-1
abundance: .
d_gene: .
CDR3aa: CASSEFTYTEAFF
CDR3nt: TGCGCCAGCAGTGAGTTTACTTACACTGAAGCTTTCTTT

j_gene: TRBJ1-2
v_gene: TRBV11-1
abundance: once
d_gene: .
CDR3aa: CASSLERRLNYGYTF
CDR3nt: TGTGCCAGCAGCTTAGAACGGAGGCTGAACTATGGCTACACCTTC

j_gene: TRBJ2-5
v_gene: TRBV7-8
abundance: .
d_gene: .
CDR3aa: CASSLPSFLIQETQYF
CDR3nt: TGTGCCAGCAGCTTACCTTCCTTCCTAATTCAAGAGACCCAGTACTTC

j_gene: TRBJ2-7
v_gene: TRBV30
abundance: .
d_gene: TRBD1
CDR3aa: CAWSVQPRTGAGEQYF
CDR3nt: TGTGCCTGGAGTGTACAGCCGCGGACAGGGGCGGGCGAGCAGTACTTC

j_gene: TRBJ1-2
v_gene: TRBV7-3
abundance: .
d_gene: TRBD1
CDR3aa: CASSPGGTGNSKDGYTF
CDR3nt: TGTGCCAGCAGCCCCGGTGGGACAGGGAACTCTAAAGATGGCTACACCTTC

j_gene: TRBJ2-1
v_gene: TRBV4-1
abundance: .
d_gene: TRBD1
CDR3aa: CASSQGTGRTGRLQDEQFF
CDR3nt: TGCGCCAGCAGCCAAGGAACGGGGAGGACAGGGCGACTTCAAGATGAGCAGTTCTTC

j_gene: TRBJ2-7
v_gene: TRBV6-5
abundance: .
d_gene: .
CDR3aa: CASSYSAGPYEQYF
CDR3nt: TGTGCCAGCAGTTACTCGGCGGGCCCCTACGAGCAGTACTTC

j_gene: TRBJ2-1
v_gene: TRBV28
abundance: .
d_gene: TRBD2
CDR3aa: CASSTTTSGPFNEQFF
CDR3nt: TGTGCCAGCAGTACTACCACTAGCGGGCCTTTTAATGAGCAGTTCTTC

j_gene: TRBJ2-1
v_gene: TRBV2
abundance: .
d_gene: .
CDR3aa: CASSSAGAYNEQFF
CDR3nt: TGTGCCAGCAGTTCTGCCGGGGCCTACAATGAGCAGTTCTTC

j_gene: TRBJ2-3
v_gene: TRBV29-1
abundance: .
d_gene: .
CDR3aa: CSVDQGTDTQYF
CDR3nt: TGCAGCGTTGACCAGGGAACAGATACGCAGTATTTT

j_gene: TRBJ2-4
v_gene: TRBV6-1
abundance: .
d_gene: TRBD2
CDR3aa: CASSGLAGRLGAKNIQYF
CDR3nt: TGTGCCAGCAGTGGACTAGCGGGACGGCTGGGGGCCAAAAACATTCAGTACTTC

j_gene: TRBJ1-5
v_gene: TRBV28
abundance: .
d_gene: .
CDR3aa: CASSSGQLNQPQHF
CDR3nt: TGTGCCAGCAGTTCGGGACAACTCAATCAGCCCCAGCATTTT

j_gene: TRBJ1-5
v_gene: TRBV4-1
abundance: once
d_gene: .
CDR3aa: CASSQVTATYSNQPQHF
CDR3nt: TGCGCCAGCAGCCAAGTTACAGCCACCTATAGCAATCAGCCCCAGCATTTT

j_gene: TRBJ1-2
v_gene: TRBV11-2
abundance: .
d_gene: .
CDR3aa: CASSSGQPNGYTF
CDR3nt: TGTGCCAGCAGCTCCGGACAGCCGAATGGCTACACCTTC

j_gene: TRBJ1-5
v_gene: TRBV19
abundance: .
d_gene: TRBD1
CDR3aa: CASSMDRGNQPQHF
CDR3nt: TGTGCCAGTAGTATGGACAGGGGCAATCAGCCCCAGCATTTT

j_gene: TRBJ1-4
v_gene: TRBV15
abundance: .
d_gene: .
CDR3aa: CATSRDRTAYEKLFF
CDR3nt: TGTGCCACCAGCAGAGATCGGACAGCATATGAAAAACTGTTTTTT

j_gene: TRBJ2-7
v_gene: TRBV9
abundance: .
d_gene: TRBD1
CDR3aa: CASSAGQGVVEEQYF
CDR3nt: TGTGCCAGCAGCGCGGGACAGGGAGTGGTGGAGGAGCAGTACTTC

j_gene: TRBJ2-3
v_gene: TRBV20-1
abundance: .
d_gene: .
CDR3aa: CSALEDTQYF
CDR3nt: TGCAGTGCGTTAGAAGATACGCAGTATTTT

j_gene: TRBJ2-7
v_gene: TRBV2
abundance: .
d_gene: .
CDR3aa: CASSTTGYEQYF
CDR3nt: TGTGCCAGCAGTACGACTGGATACGAGCAGTACTTC

j_gene: TRBJ2-3
v_gene: TRBV27
abundance: .
d_gene: .
CDR3aa: CASSLSSGDTQYF
CDR3nt: TGTGCCAGCAGTTTATCTAGCGGCGATACGCAGTATTTT

j_gene: TRBJ1-2
v_gene: TRBV13
abundance: .
d_gene: .
CDR3aa: CASSLGEGQKGYTF
CDR3nt: TGTGCCAGCAGCTTAGGCGAGGGACAAAAGGGCTACACCTTC

j_gene: TRBJ1-2
v_gene: TRBV5-8
abundance: once
d_gene: .
CDR3aa: CASSSDPSQTFTGGYTF
CDR3nt: TGTGCCAGCAGCTCCGACCCGAGCCAGACTTTTACGGGTGGCTACACCTTC

j_gene: TRBJ2-7
v_gene: TRBV5-6
abundance: once
d_gene: TRBD1
CDR3aa: CASSHTGGGYEQYF
CDR3nt: TGTGCCAGCAGCCACACAGGGGGCGGGTACGAGCAGTACTTC

j_gene: TRBJ1-3
v_gene: TRBV6-5
abundance: .
d_gene: .
CDR3aa: CASRLQTSSGNTIYF
CDR3nt: TGTGCCAGCAGATTACAGACGAGCTCTGGAAACACCATATATTTT

j_gene: TRBJ2-3
v_gene: TRBV28
abundance: .
d_gene: TRBD2
CDR3aa: CASSPGLAIFLDTQYF
CDR3nt: TGTGCCAGCAGTCCGGGACTAGCCATATTCTTAGATACGCAGTATTTT

j_gene: TRBJ2-2
v_gene: TRBV27
abundance: .
d_gene: TRBD2
CDR3aa: CASSPEAGTNTGELFF
CDR3nt: TGTGCCAGCAGTCCCGAAGCGGGAACGAACACCGGGGAGCTGTTTTTT

j_gene: TRBJ2-5
v_gene: TRBV5-1
abundance: .
d_gene: TRBD2
CDR3aa: CASSARLAGVVETQYF
CDR3nt: TGCGCCAGCAGCGCACGACTAGCGGGAGTGGTAGAGACCCAGTACTTC

j_gene: TRBJ1-1
v_gene: TRBV30
abundance: .
d_gene: .
CDR3aa: CAWSEQAIEAFF
CDR3nt: TGTGCCTGGTCAGAACAGGCTATTGAAGCTTTCTTT

j_gene: TRBJ2-4
v_gene: TRBV6-1
abundance: .
d_gene: .
CDR3aa: CASTARGFQNIQYF
CDR3nt: TGTGCCAGCACTGCTCGGGGGTTCCAAAACATTCAGTACTTC

j_gene: TRBJ2-7
v_gene: TRBV27
abundance: once
d_gene: TRBD1
CDR3aa: CASSLNRGHEQYF
CDR3nt: TGTGCCAGCAGTTTAAACAGGGGCCACGAGCAGTACTTC

j_gene: TRBJ2-1
v_gene: TRBV27
abundance: .
d_gene: .
CDR3aa: CASSLRQWGDEQFF
CDR3nt: TGTGCCAGCAGTTTAAGGCAGTGGGGGGATGAGCAGTTCTTC

j_gene: TRBJ2-7
v_gene: TRBV6-5
abundance: .
d_gene: .
CDR3aa: CASSYSGTYEQYF
CDR3nt: TGTGCCAGCAGTTACTCCGGGACCTACGAGCAGTACTTC

j_gene: TRBJ1-2
v_gene: TRBV28
abundance: .
d_gene: .
CDR3aa: CASISPRLTNYGYTF
CDR3nt: TGTGCCAGCATTTCTCCCAGGTTGACTAACTATGGCTACACCTTC